Described below is a single T cell receptor beta chain sequence and its context. This clone's antigen is unknown. No quality values exist for individual bases; no much larger clone is one base distant. Ends trimmed: V by 1 base, J by 4 bases; bases unmatched to a gene: 8. Via the germline V gene, CDR1 is MGHRA and CDR2 YSYEKL. Including the terminal cysteine and phenylalanine, the CDR3 comprises 17 residues. Only CDR3 DNA remains: 51 bases, in frame from the first base. The time point label, as the study defines it: baseline before first vaccination. Vaccinee samples came from UK trials COV001 and COV002, including a single-blind randomized controlled phase 2/3 trial of AZD1222 (ChAdOx1 nCoV-19) in healthy adults. For TCRbeta chain sequencing, PBMC samples from trial participants were taken at day 0 and at day 28 after the second dose. The CDR3 regions of human TCRbeta chains were subjected to immunosequencing. The authors' pipeline ran thus. TCRs in the repertoires were matched against a reference library of SARS-CoV-2-specific TCRs that had been generated with the MIRA antigen-specificity platform. Breadth meant the fraction of unique TCRs that were SARS-CoV-2-associated, whereas depth meant the fraction of total T cells that were SARS-CoV-2-associated. Using the MIRA data, each spike-specific TCR was mapped to the spike region that the TCR reacts to and placed in a CD4 or CD8 class. Log10-transformed breadth and depth values were compared by one-way ANOVA with Sidak's multiple comparisons tests. In its TCRdb copy, this immuneACCESS table keeps in-frame sequences only and misses some clones. Where compared with another copy, unresolved V genes explain less than half of these, and the others have no known cause. V and J calls and clone size are given by that table; D and trimming were obtained from the DNA. This sample gives over 130,000 clones in total; approximately 92% of them show up just once. Together, the top ten hold 4% to 5.5% of the sample.

The source of the sample is a study of T cell responses to AZD1222 COVID-19 vaccine listed by TCRdb under 2021. About the full investigation: AZD1222 recipients given second doses at about 4 weeks or at about 12 weeks were pooled, since spike-specific TCR depth and breadth were not found to differ between the two schedules. TCR sequencing was performed for 230 to 250 trial participants, of whom some 200 were given two doses of AZD1222 and around 25 were given two doses of MenACWY control vaccine. Trial participants were enrolled by age into 18-55, 56-69 and 70-plus year subgroups, with about 150, 27 and 61 TCR-sequenced participants respectively. General findings and caveats noted by the study authors: Because no samples from the day 14 peak response were available, repertoires could be characterized only after the peak T cell response. Reportedly, close to half of the unique spike-specific TCRs recognized epitopes lying outside the regions that are mutated in the B.1.351 and B.1.1.7 variants. In the small 56-69-year group, the increase in depth fell short of significance, most likely because of low power. Only 5 to 7 AZD1222 recipients were SARS-CoV-2 seropositive at baseline, limiting conclusions about previously exposed vaccinees. A significant rise in spike-specific TCR breadth and depth was observed after two AZD1222 doses relative to day 0 and relative to MenACWY recipients. Vaccine-associated CD4 TCRs spanned the whole spike protein, with dominant responses in regions 160-218 and 743-854. Participants were mostly white British and included more females than males, and it was suggested by the authors that clonal diversity may have been underestimated.

The sequence was collected from an adult in good health. The sequenced sample was peripheral blood, obtained on day 0 of AZD1222 vaccination. The rearranged chain carries TRBV4-1 and TRBJ2-5; a stretch of 11 junction bases matches TRBD1. The DNA sequence is as follows: TGCGCCAGCAGCCAAGGTTCCACGGGACAGGGGGGAGAGACCCAGTACTTC. It is translated as CASSQGSTGQGGETQYF.